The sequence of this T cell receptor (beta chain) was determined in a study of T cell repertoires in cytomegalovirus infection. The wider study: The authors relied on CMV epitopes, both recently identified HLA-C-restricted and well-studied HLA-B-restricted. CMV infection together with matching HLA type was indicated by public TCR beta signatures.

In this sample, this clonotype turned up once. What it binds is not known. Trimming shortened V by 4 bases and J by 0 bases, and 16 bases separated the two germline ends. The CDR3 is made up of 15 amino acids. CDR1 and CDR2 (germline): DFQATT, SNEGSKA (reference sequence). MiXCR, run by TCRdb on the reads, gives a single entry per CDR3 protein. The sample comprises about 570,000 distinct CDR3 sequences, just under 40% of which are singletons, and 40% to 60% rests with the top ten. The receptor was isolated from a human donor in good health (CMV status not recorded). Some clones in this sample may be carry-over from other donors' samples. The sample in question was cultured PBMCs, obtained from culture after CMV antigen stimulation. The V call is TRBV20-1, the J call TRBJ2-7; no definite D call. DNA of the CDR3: TGCAGTGCTACCCCACTGAAAAGAAGCTCCTACGAGCAGTACTTC. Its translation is CSATPLKRSSYEQYF.